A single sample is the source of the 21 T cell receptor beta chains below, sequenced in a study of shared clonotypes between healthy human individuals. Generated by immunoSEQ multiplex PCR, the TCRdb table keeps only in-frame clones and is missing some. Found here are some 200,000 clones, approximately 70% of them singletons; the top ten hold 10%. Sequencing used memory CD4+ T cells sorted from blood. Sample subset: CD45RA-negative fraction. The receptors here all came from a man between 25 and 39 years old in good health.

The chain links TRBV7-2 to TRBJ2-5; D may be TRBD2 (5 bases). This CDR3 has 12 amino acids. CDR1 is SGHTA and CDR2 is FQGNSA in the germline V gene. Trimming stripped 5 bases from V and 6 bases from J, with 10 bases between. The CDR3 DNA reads TGTGCCAGCAGCCTGGAGGTTCAGACCCAGTACTTC. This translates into CASSLEVQTQYF.

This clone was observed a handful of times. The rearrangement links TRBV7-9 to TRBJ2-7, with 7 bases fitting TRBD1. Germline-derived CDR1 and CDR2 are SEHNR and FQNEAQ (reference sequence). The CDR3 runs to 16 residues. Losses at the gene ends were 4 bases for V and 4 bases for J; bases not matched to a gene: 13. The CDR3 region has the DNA TGTGCCAGCAGCTCGTCCCTGCGGACAGGAAGTTACGAGCAGTACTTC. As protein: CASSSSLRTGSYEQYF.

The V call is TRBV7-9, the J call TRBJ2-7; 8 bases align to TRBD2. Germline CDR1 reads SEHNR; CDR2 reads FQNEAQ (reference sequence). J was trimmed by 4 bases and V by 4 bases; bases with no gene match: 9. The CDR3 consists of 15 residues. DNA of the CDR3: TGTGCCAGCAGCTATGACGGGGGGGCTCAGTACGAGCAGTACTTC. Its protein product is CASSYDGGAQYEQYF.

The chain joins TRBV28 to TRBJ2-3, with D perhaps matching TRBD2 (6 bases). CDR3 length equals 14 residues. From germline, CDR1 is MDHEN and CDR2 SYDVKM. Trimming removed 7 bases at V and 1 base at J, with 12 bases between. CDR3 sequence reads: CASNPGGRTDTQYF. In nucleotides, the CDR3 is TGTGCCAGCAACCCCGGAGGGCGCACAGATACGCAGTATTTT.

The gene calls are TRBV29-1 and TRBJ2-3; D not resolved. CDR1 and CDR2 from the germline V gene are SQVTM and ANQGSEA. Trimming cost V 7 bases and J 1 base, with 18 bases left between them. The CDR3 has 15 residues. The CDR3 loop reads CSEEETSRGTDTQYF. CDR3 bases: TGCAGCGAGGAAGAAACCTCCCGGGGCACAGATACGCAGTATTTT.

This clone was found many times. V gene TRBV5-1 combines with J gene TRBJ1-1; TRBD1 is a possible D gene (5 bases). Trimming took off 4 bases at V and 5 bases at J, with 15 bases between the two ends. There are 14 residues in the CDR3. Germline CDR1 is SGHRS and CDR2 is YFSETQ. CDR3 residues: CASSAQGSQTEAFF. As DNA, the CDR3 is TGCGCCAGCAGCGCGCAGGGATCTCAGACTGAAGCTTTCTTT.

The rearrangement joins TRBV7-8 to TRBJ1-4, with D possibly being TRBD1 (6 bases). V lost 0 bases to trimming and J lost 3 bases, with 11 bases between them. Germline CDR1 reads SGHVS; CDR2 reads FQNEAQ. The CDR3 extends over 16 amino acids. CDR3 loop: CASSLARGRANEKLFF. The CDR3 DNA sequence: TGTGCCAGCAGCTTAGCCCGGGGGCGGGCTAATGAAAAACTGTTTTTT.

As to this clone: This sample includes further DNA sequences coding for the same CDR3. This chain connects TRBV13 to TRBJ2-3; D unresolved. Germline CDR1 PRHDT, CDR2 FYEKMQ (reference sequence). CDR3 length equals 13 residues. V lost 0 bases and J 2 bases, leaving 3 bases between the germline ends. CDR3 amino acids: CASSLGHTDTQYF. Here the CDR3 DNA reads TGTGCCAGCAGCTTAGGACACACAGATACGCAGTATTTT.

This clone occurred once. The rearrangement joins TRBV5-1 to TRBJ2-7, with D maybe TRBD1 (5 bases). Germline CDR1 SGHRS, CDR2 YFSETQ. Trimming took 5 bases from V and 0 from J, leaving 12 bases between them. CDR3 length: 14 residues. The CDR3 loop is CASRSDSSSYEQYF. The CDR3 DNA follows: TGCGCCAGCAGGAGTGACAGTAGCTCCTACGAGCAGTACTTC.

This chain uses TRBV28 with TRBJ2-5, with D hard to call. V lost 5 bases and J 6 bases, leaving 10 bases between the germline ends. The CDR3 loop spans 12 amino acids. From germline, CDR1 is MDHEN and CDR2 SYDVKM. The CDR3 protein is CASSTVLKTQYF. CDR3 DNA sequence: TGTGCCAGCAGTACAGTCTTGAAGACCCAGTACTTC.

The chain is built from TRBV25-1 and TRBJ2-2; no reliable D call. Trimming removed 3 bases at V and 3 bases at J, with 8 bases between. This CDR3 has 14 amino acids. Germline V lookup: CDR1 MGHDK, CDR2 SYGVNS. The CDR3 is CASSDSPYTGELFF. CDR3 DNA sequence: TGTGCCAGCAGTGATAGTCCGTACACCGGGGAGCTGTTTTTT.

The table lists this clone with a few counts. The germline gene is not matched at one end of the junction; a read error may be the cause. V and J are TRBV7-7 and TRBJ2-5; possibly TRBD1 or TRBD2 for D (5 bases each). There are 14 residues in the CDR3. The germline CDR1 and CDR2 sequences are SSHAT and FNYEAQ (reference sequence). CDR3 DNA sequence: TGTGCTAGCAGCGAGGGATGGGGCGAGGAGACCCAGTACTTC. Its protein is CASSEGWGEETQYF.

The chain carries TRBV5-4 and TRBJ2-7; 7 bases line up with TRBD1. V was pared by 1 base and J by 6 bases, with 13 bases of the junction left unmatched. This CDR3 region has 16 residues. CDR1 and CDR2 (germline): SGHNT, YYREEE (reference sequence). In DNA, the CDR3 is TGTGCCAGCAGCTTGCGGCCCCCGGACAGGCCTGGCGAGCAGTACTTC. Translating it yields CASSLRPPDRPGEQYF.

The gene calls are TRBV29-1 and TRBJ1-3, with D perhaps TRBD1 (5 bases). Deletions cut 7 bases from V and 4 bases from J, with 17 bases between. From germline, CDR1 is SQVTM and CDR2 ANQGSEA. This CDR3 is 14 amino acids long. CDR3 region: CSAFPRQPGNTIYF. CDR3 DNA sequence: TGCAGCGCCTTCCCCCGACAGCCAGGAAACACCATATATTTT.

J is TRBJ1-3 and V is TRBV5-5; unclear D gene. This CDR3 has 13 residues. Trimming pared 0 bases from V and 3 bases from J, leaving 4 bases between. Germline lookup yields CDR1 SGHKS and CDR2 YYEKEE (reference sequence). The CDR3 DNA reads TGTGCCAGCAGCTTGGTACGTGGAAACACCATATATTTT. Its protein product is CASSLVRGNTIYF.

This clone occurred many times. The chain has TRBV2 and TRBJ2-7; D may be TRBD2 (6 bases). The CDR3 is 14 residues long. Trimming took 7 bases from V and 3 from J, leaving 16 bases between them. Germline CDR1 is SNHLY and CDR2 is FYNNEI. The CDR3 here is CASKSGFGGYEQYF. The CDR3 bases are TGTGCCAGCAAGAGCGGGTTTGGCGGCTACGAGCAGTACTTC.

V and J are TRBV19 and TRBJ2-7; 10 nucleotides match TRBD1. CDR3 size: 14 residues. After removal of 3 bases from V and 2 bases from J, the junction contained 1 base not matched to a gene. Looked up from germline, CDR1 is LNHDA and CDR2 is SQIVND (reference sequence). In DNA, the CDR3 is TGTGCCAGTAGTATGGGACAGGGGCCCTACGAGCAGTACTTC. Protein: CASSMGQGPYEQYF. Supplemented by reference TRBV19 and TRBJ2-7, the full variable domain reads DGGITQSPKYLFRKEGQNVTLSCEQNLNHDAMYWYRQDPGQGLRLIYYSQIVNDFQKGDIAEGYSVSREKKESFPLTVTSAQKNPTAFYLCASSMGQGPYEQYFGPGTRLTVT.

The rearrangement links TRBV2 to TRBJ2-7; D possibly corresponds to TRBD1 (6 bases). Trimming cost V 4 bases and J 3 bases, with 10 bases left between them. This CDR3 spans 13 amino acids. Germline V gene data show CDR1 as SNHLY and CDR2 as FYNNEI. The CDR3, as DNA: TGTGCCAGCAGTGTAGGACAGCTCTACGAGCAGTACTTC. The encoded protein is CASSVGQLYEQYF.

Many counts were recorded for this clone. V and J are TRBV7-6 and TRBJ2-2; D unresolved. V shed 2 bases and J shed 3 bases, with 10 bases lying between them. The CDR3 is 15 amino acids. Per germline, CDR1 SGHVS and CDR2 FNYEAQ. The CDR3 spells CASSLRGDDTGELFF. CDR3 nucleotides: TGTGCCAGCAGCTTACGCGGAGACGACACCGGGGAGCTGTTTTTT.

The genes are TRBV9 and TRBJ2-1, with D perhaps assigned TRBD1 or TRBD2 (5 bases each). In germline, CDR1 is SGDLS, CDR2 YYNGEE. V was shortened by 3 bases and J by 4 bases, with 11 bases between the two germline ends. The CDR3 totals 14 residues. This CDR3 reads CASSEGPFYNEQFF. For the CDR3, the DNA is TGTGCCAGCAGCGAGGGACCTTTTTACAATGAGCAGTTCTTC.

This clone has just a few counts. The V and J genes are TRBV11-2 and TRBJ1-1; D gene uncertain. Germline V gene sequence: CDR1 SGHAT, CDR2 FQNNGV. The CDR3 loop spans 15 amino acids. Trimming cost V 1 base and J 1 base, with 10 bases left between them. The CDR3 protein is CASSLGVGRNTEAFF. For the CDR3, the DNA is TGTGCCAGCAGCTTAGGGGTAGGCAGGAACACTGAAGCTTTCTTT.